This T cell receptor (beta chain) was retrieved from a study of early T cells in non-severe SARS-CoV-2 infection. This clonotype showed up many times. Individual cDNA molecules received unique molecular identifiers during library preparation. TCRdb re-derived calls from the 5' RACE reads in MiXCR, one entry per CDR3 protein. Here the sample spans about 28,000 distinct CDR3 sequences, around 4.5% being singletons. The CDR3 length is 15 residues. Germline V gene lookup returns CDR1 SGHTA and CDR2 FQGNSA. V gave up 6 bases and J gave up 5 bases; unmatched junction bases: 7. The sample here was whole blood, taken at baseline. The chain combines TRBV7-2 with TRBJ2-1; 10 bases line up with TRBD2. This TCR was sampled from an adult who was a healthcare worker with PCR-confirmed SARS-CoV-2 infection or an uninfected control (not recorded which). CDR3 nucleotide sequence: TGTGCCAGCAGGCCGAGCGGGGGGGCCCACAATGAGCAGTTCTTC. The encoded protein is CASRPSGGAHNEQFF.